This T cell receptor (beta chain) was identified during a study of cytomegalovirus exposure and HLA in healthy donors. The germline V gene encodes CDR1 SGHAT and CDR2 FQNNGV. The CDR3 length is 14 residues. The V gene end was trimmed by 3 bases and the J gene end by 4 bases; junction bases not matched to a gene: 3. Use of 60 Vbeta and 13 Jbeta primers characterized the PCR. Repertoires were generated with immunoSEQ multiplex PCR, while TCRdb's copy carries only in-frame clones and drops some. The data contain 12,000 to 15,000 clones, 55% to 75% of them singletons. The chain recombines TRBV11-2 with TRBJ1-5; 7 bases are shared with TRBD1. Source material: PBMCs. The source is a woman aged 50 to 60 in good health and CMV-seropositive. CDR3 region: CASSFTGANQPQHF. DNA for the CDR3: TGTGCCAGCAGCTTCACAGGGGCTAATCAGCCCCAGCATTTT.